A selection of T cell receptor beta chains follows, all from one sample in a study of cytomegalovirus exposure and HLA in healthy donors. Using immunoSEQ multiplex PCR, the repertoire was profiled, and TCRdb retains in-frame clones only, with some absent. In the table there are under 200,000 clones, roughly two thirds of which are singletons. The sequencing input was PBMCs. These receptors originate from a middle-aged woman in good health and CMV-seropositive. CDR3s include the opening cysteine and the closing phenylalanine or tryptophan. The order of the fields is clone size, V gene, CDR3 protein. Clone size appears in some rows only: once, few, many, or a class for an expanded clone.

size: NA
V: TRBV19
CDR3: CASSIRLAGEVYEQFF

size: NA
V: TRBV5-6
CDR3: CASSPLAGGPQNEQFF

size: NA
V: TRBV25-1
CDR3: CASSERGSGSSYNEQFF

size: NA
V: TRBV7-3
CDR3: CASSDSGGPFGEQYF

size: NA
V: TRBV5-4
CDR3: CASSLQGVDGYTF

size: NA
V: TRBV2
CDR3: CASSGGLVLKTQYF

size: NA
V: TRBV7-3
CDR3: CASSLISRGQETQYF

size: NA
V: TRBV10-3
CDR3: CAISKDSNYNEQFF

size: NA
V: TRBV6-4
CDR3: CASTGAGDNEQFF

size: NA
V: TRBV7-9
CDR3: CASSLVAGQGYGYTF

size: NA
V: TRBV7-9
CDR3: CASSRGSEQYF

size: NA
V: TRBV9
CDR3: CASSYGGNQPQHF

size: NA
V: TRBV28
CDR3: CASIQLPGQGISGYTF

size: NA
V: TRBV5-8
CDR3: CASSLAGDAYEQYF

size: NA
V: TRBV7-9
CDR3: CASSARPPANYGYTF

size: once
V: TRBV18
CDR3: CASSPVNRGVSYEQYF

size: once
V: TRBV18
CDR3: CASSPLAGVTDTQYF

size: NA
V: TRBV5-1
CDR3: CASSLGAAGTRIPYEQYF

size: NA
V: TRBV6-5
CDR3: CAGSRQGAHSYEQYF

size: NA
V: TRBV6-1
CDR3: CASSEVFLGSGRVDNEQFF

size: NA
V: TRBV19
CDR3: CASRGLTGGIYTGELFF

size: NA
V: TRBV11-2
CDR3: CASSLVGGGSTDTQYF

size: NA
V: TRBV6-6
CDR3: CASSIPGQAGNTIYF

size: NA
V: TRBV19
CDR3: CASSHPPGLANEKLFF

size: NA
V: TRBV6-6
CDR3: CASSYAKLAGTYEQYF

size: NA
V: TRBV5-1
CDR3: CASSLSGCEAFF

size: NA
V: TRBV27
CDR3: CASADPYAPGGPEAFF

size: NA
V: TRBV5-1
CDR3: CASKMAGITDTQYF

size: NA
V: TRBV5-4
CDR3: CASSLTGGREAFF

size: NA
V: TRBV6-4
CDR3: CASPGGIGELFF

size: few
V: TRBV7-3
CDR3: CASSILQGGRGAYNEQFF

size: NA
V: TRBV7-9
CDR3: CASSPLTSASYEQYF

size: few
V: TRBV7-9
CDR3: CASSSDHRDRAYEQYF

size: NA
V: TRBV2
CDR3: CASTLLAGAPDTQYF

size: NA
V: TRBV28
CDR3: CASATSGGKNIQYF

size: NA
V: TRBV29-1
CDR3: CSVGQNTEAFF

size: NA
V: TRBV28
CDR3: CASTSTGQGSYEQYF

size: NA
V: TRBV6-5
CDR3: CASRAGGPGEQYF

size: NA
V: TRBV4-3
CDR3: CASSQEPRGEQYF

size: NA
V: TRBV12-5
CDR3: CASGLDRGYEQYF

size: NA
V: TRBV7-3
CDR3: CASSLRGGGFIVNEQFF

size: NA
V: TRBV6-5
CDR3: CASSYGGSLDTEAFF

size: NA
V: TRBV7-2
CDR3: CASSFDRTYGYTF

size: few
V: TRBV28
CDR3: CASTPGQSNTEAFF